What follows is one T cell receptor beta chain and its context. Antigen unknown. Profiling relied on immunoSEQ multiplex PCR, and the TCRdb table lists in-frame clones only, not all of them. This sample carries approximately 85,000 clones, roughly 81% of them seen once, and the ten largest clones take around 18%. This specimen comes from a study of identifying expanded T cells in peripheral blood. General study points: Differentially abundant clones: around 1.1 between replicates, about 17 at two to three weeks, around 19 at four. Clone count variance between roughly 2-week samples rose with total template count.

There are 11 residues in the CDR3. The V and J ends lost 3 bases and 0 bases respectively, with 0 bases between them. CDR1 is SGHTA, CDR2 FQGNSA, per germline. The sample taken for sequencing was blood. The chain links TRBV7-2 to TRBJ2-7; D remains ambiguous. The clonotype was recovered from a person aged 18-69 years in good health. CDR3 DNA: TGTGCCAGCAGCTTCTCCTACGAGCAGTACTTC. The encoded protein is CASSFSYEQYF. Variable domain in full (rest from reference TRBV7-2 and TRBJ2-7): GAGVSQSPSNKVTEKGKDVELRCDPISGHTALYWYRQSLGQGLEFLIYFQGNSAPDKSGLPSDRFSAERTGGSVSTLTIQRTQQEDSAVYLCASSFSYEQYFGPGTRLTVT.